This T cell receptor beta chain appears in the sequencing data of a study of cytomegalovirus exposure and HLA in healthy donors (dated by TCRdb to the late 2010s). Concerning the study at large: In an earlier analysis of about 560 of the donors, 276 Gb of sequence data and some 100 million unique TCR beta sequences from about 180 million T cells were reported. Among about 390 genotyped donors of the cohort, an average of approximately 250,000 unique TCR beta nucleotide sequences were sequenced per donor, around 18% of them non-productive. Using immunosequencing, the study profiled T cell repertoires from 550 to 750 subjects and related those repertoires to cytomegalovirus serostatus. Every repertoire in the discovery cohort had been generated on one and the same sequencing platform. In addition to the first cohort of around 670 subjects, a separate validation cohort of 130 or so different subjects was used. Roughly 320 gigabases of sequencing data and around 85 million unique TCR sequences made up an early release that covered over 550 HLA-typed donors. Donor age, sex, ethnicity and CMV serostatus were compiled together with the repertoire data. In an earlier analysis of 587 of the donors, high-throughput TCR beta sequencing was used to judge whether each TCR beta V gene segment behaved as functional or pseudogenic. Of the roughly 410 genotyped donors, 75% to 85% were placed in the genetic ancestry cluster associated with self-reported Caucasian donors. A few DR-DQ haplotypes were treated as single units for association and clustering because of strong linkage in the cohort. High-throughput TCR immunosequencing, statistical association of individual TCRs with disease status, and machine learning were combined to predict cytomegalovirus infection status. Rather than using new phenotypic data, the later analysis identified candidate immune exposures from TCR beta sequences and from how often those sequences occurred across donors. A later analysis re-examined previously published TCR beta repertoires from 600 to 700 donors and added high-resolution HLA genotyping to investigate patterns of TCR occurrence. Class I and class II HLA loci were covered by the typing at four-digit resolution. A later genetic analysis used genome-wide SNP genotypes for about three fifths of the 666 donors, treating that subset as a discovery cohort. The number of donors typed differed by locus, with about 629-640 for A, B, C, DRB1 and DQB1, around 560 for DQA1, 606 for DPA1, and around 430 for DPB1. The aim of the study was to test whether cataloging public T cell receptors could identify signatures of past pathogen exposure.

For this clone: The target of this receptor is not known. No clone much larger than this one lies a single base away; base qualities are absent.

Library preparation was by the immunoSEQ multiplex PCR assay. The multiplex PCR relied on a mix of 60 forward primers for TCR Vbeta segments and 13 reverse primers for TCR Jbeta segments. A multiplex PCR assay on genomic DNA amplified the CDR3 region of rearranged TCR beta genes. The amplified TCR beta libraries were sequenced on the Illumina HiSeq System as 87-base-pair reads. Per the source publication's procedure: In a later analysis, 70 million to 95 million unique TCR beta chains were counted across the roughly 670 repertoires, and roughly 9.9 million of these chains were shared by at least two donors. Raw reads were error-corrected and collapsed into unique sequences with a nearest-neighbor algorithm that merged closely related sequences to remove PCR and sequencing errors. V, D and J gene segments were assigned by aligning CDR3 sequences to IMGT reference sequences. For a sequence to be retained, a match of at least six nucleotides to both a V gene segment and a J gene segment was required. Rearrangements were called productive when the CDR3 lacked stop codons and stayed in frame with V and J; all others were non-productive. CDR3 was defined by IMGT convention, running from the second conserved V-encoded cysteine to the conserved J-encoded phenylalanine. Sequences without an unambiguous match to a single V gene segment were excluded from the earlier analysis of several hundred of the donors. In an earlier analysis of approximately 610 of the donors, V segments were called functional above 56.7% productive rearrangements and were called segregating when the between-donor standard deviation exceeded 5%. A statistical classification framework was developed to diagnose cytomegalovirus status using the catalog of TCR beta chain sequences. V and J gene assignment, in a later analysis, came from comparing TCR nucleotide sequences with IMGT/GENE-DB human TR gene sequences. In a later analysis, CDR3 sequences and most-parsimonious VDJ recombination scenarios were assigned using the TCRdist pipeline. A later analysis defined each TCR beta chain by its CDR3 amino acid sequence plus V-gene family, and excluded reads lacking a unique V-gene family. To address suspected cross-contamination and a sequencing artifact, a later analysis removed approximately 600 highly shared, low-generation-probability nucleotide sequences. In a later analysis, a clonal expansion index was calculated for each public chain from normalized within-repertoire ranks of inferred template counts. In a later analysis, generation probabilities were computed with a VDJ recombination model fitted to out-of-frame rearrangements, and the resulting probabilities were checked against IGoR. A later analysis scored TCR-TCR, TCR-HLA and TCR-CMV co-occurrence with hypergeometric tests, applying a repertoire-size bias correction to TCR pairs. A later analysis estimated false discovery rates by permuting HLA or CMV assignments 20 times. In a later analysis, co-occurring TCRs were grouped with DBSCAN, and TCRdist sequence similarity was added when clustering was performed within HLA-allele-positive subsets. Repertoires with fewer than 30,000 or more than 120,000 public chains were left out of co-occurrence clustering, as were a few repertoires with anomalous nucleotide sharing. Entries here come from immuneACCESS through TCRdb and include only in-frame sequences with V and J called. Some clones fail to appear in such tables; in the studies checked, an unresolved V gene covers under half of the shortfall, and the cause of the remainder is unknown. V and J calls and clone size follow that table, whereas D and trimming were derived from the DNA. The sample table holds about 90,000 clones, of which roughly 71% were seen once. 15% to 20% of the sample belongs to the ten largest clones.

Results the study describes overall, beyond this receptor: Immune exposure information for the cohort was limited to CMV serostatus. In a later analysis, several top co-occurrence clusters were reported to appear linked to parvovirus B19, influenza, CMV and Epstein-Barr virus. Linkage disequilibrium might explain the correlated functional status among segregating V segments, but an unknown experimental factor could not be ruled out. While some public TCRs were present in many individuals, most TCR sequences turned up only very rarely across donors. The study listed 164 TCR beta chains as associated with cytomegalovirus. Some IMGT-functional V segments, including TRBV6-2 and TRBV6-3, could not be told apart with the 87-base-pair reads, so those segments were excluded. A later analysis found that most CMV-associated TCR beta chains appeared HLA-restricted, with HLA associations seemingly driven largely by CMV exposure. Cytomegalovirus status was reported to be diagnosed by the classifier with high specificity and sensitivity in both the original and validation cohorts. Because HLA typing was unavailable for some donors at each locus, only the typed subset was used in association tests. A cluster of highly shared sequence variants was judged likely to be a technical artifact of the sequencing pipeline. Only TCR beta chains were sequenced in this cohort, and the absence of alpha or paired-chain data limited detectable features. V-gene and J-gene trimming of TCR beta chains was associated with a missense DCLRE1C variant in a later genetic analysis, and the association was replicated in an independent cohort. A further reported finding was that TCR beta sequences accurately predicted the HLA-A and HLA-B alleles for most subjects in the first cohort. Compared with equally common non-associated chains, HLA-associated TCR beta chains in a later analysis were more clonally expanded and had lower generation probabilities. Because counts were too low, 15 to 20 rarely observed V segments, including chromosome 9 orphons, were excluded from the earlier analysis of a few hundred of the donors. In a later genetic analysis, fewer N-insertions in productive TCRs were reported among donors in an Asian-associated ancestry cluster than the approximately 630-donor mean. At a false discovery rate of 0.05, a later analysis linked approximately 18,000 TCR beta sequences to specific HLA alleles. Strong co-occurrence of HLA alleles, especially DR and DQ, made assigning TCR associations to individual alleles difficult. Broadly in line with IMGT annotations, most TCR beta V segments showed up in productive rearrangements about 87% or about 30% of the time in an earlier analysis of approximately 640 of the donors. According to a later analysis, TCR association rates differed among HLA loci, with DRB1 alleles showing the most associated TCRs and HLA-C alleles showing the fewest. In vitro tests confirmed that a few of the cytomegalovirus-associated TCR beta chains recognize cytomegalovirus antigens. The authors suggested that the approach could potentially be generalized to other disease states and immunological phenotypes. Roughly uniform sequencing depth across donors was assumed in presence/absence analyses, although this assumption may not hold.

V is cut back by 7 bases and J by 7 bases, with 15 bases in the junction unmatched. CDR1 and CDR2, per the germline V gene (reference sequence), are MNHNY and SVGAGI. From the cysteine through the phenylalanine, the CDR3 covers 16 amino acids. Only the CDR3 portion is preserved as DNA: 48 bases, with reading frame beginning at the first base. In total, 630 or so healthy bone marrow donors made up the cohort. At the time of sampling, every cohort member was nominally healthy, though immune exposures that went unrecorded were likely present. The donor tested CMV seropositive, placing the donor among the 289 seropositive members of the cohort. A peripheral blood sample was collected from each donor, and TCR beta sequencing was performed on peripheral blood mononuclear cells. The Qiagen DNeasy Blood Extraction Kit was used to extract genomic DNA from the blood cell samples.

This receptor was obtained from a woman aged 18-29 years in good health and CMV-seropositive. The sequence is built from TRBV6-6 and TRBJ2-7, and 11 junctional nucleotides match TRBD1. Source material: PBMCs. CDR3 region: CASITAGTGGMDEQYF. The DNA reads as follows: TGTGCCAGCATTACCGCTGGGACAGGGGGGATGGATGAGCAGTACTTC.